This T cell receptor beta chain was sequenced for a study of blood T cell repertoires in COVID-19. Sequencing was performed with immunoSEQ multiplex PCR; in TCRdb, only in-frame clones are kept and a portion is missing. The sample holds under 550,000 clones, around 90% seen once. Germline-derived CDR1 and CDR2 are MNHEY and SVGEGT. With V trimmed by 5 bases and J by 6 bases, 14 bases remained unmatched. The CDR3 spans 17 residues. Source material: peripheral blood. The TCR comes from a young man with COVID-19, enrolled during active disease. The genes are TRBV6-2 or TRBV6-3 and TRBJ2-1, with 9 bases fitting TRBD2. The CDR3 nucleotides are TGTGCCAGCAGTCCCCACCCCGGGCGGGAGGGCCTCAATGAGCAGTTCTTC. Protein product: CASSPHPGREGLNEQFF.